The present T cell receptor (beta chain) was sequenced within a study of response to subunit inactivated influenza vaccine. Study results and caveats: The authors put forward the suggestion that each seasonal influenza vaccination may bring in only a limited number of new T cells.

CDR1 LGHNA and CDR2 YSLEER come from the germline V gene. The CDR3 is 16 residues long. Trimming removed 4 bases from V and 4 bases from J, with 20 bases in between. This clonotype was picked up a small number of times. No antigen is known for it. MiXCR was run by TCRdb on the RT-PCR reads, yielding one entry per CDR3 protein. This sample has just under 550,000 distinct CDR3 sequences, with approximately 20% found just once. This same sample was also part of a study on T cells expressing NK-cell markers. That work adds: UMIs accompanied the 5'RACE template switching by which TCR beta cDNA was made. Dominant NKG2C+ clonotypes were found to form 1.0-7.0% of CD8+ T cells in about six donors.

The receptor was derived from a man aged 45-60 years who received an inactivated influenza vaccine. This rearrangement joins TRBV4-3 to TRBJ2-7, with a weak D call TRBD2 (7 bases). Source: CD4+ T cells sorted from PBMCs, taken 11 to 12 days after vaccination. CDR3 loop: CASSRLTGIGRYEQYF. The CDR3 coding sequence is TGCGCCAGCAGCCGATTAACAGGGATCGGGAGGTACGAGCAGTACTTC.